The rows below give T cell receptor beta chains drawn from one sample of a study of T cell responses to AZD1222 COVID-19 vaccine. TCRdb's table, derived via immunoSEQ multiplex PCR, lists solely in-frame clones and lacks some. The table includes 150,000 or so clones, approximately 89% detected once. The sequencing here drew on peripheral blood, taken 28 days after the second AZD1222 dose. The source of these receptors is an adult who received the AZD1222 COVID-19 vaccine. The CDR3 runs from the conserved cysteine through the conserved F or W. A D gene is named only where the DNA matches it firmly. Where a row states a size, it is once, few, many or the class of an expanded clone; other rows omit it.

j_call: TRBJ2-7
clone_size: .
d_call: TRBD1
v_call: TRBV27
cdr3_aa: CASSSRGYEQYF
cdr3_nt: TGTGCCAGCAGTTCCAGGGGGTACGAGCAGTACTTC

j_call: TRBJ2-1
clone_size: .
d_call: .
v_call: TRBV3-1/TRBV3-2
cdr3_aa: CASSRDGDGPNEQFF
cdr3_nt: TGTGCCAGCAGCCGAGATGGGGACGGGCCCAATGAGCAGTTCTTC

j_call: TRBJ2-1
clone_size: .
d_call: TRBD2
v_call: TRBV10-3
cdr3_aa: CATLAGWPNEQFF
cdr3_nt: TGTGCCACCCTAGCGGGATGGCCCAATGAGCAGTTCTTC

j_call: TRBJ1-6
clone_size: .
d_call: .
v_call: TRBV19
cdr3_aa: CASSILDLDSPLHF
cdr3_nt: TGTGCCAGTAGTATTCTGGACCTTGATTCACCCCTCCACTTT

j_call: TRBJ2-1
clone_size: .
d_call: .
v_call: TRBV5-1
cdr3_aa: CASSLGGTGNEQFF
cdr3_nt: TGCGCCAGCAGCTTGGGGGGAACGGGCAATGAGCAGTTCTTC

j_call: TRBJ2-7
clone_size: .
d_call: .
v_call: TRBV6-2/TRBV6-3
cdr3_aa: CASSYPAGEQYF
cdr3_nt: TGTGCCAGCAGTTACCCCGCCGGGGAGCAGTACTTC

j_call: TRBJ1-6
clone_size: .
d_call: .
v_call: TRBV20-1
cdr3_aa: CSARDRVRLHF
cdr3_nt: TGCAGTGCTAGAGATCGGGTACGTCTCCACTTT

j_call: TRBJ2-2
clone_size: .
d_call: .
v_call: TRBV7-8
cdr3_aa: CASSLAAQGKTYTGELFF
cdr3_nt: TGTGCCAGCAGCTTAGCGGCCCAGGGGAAAACTTACACCGGGGAGCTGTTTTTT

j_call: TRBJ2-3
clone_size: once
d_call: .
v_call: TRBV14
cdr3_aa: CASSQVPLALDTQYF
cdr3_nt: TGTGCCAGCAGCCAAGTTCCCCTAGCGTTAGATACGCAGTATTTT

j_call: TRBJ1-1
clone_size: .
d_call: .
v_call: TRBV28
cdr3_aa: CASSLIGVNTEAFF
cdr3_nt: TGTGCCAGCAGTTTGATAGGCGTGAACACTGAAGCTTTCTTT

j_call: TRBJ2-7
clone_size: .
d_call: .
v_call: TRBV5-5
cdr3_aa: CASSLESRGYEQYF
cdr3_nt: TGTGCCAGCAGCTTGGAATCCAGGGGCTACGAGCAGTACTTC

j_call: TRBJ2-2
clone_size: .
d_call: .
v_call: TRBV19
cdr3_aa: CASTNPGGGGWMELFF
cdr3_nt: TGTGCCAGTACCAACCCAGGGGGAGGGGGGTGGATGGAGCTGTTTTTT

j_call: TRBJ1-4
clone_size: once
d_call: .
v_call: TRBV4-1
cdr3_aa: CASSQGTVGGEKLFF
cdr3_nt: TGCGCCAGCAGCCAAGGGACAGTGGGAGGAGAAAAACTGTTTTTT

j_call: TRBJ2-7
clone_size: once
d_call: TRBD2
v_call: TRBV4-1
cdr3_aa: CASSWTSGSLYEQYF
cdr3_nt: TGCGCCAGCAGCTGGACTAGCGGGAGTCTCTACGAGCAGTACTTC

j_call: TRBJ1-1
clone_size: .
d_call: .
v_call: TRBV6-5
cdr3_aa: CASRLRGSLNTEAFF
cdr3_nt: TGTGCCAGCAGACTCAGGGGATCCCTGAACACTGAAGCTTTCTTT